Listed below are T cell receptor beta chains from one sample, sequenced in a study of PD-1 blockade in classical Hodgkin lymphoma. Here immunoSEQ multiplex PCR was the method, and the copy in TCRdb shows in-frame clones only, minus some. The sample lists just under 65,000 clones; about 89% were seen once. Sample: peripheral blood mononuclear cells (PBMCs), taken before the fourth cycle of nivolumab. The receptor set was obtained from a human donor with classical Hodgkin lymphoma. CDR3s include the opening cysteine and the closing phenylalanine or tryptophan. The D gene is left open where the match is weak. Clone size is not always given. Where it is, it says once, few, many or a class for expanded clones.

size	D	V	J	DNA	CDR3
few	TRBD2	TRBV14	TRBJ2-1	TGTGCCAGCAGCCAAGACTGGACTAGTGGTTATTATGAGCAGTTCTTC	CASSQDWTSGYYEQFF
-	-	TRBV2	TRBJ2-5	TGTGCCAGCAGTGACCCTTTCCAAGAGACCCAGTACTTC	CASSDPFQETQYF
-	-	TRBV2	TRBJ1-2	TGTGCCAGCACGCAGGGCAGGCCGCGGAGGACCTTC	CASTQGRPRRTF
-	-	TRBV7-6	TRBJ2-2	TGTGCCAGCAGCTTGAGTTGGATCATCGGTAGGCCTGGGGCCGGGGAGCTGTTTTTT	CASSLSWIIGRPGAGELFF
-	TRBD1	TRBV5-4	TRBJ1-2	TGTGCCAGCAGCATAACAGGGGGGCTCGTCTATGGCTACACCTTC	CASSITGGLVYGYTF
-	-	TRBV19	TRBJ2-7	TGTGCCAGTAGTCTTAAAAAGGGGGCCTACGAGCAGTACTTC	CASSLKKGAYEQYF
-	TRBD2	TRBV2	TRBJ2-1	TGTGCCAGCAGACCAGCGGGGGTATACAATGAGCAGTTCTTC	CASRPAGVYNEQFF
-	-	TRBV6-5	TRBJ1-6	TGTGCCAGCATTGACCAGGTGTTTTATAATTCACCCCTCCACTTT	CASIDQVFYNSPLHF
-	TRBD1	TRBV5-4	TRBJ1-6	TGTGCCAGCAGCTCTCGGACAGGGGGTTCACCCCTCCACTTT	CASSSRTGGSPLHF
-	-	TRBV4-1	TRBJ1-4	TGCGCCAGCAGCCAAGGGGAGGGTGGTGAAAAACTGTTTTTT	CASSQGEGGEKLFF
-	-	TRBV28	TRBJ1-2	TGTGCCAGCAGTCCTCATACCAACGTCGGGGCGGCGTATGGATATGGCTACACCTTC	CASSPHTNVGAAYGYGYTF
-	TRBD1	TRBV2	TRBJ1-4	TGTGCCAGCTTGACAGGGGGTTTCGAACTGTTTTTT	CASLTGGFELFF
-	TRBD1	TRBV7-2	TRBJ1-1	TGTGCCAGCAGTCAAGGACAGGCTATTGCTGAAGCTTTCTTT	CASSQGQAIAEAFF
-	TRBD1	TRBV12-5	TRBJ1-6	TGTGCTAGTGGTTTGGCGGGACAGGGTGGCCCCTATAATTCACCCCTCCACTTT	CASGLAGQGGPYNSPLHF
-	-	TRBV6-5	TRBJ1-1	TGTGCCAGCAGGCCACCGAGGGGCTTGGGGGCTGAAGCTTTCTTT	CASRPPRGLGAEAFF